One T cell receptor (beta chain) is described in this entry. The stable label applied to hyperthyroidism with no ophthalmopathy within 18 months of follow-up. Symptoms, serum thyroxine and TRAb, thyroid ultrasound, and orbital computed tomography formed the diagnostic basis. The data belong to a study of Graves' ophthalmopathy and Graves' hyperthyroidism. J was trimmed by 1 base and V by 2 bases; bases with no gene match: 5. This CDR3 is built from 15 residues. CDR1 is SGHDN, CDR2 FVKESK, per germline. TCR beta CDR3 amplification used RNA transcripts. In the first round, RT-PCR was carried out with HTBI primers, and a multiplex PCR formed the second round. TCRdb reprocessed the multiplex PCR reads via MiXCR and lists one record per CDR3 protein. This table has 30,000 to 50,000 distinct CDR3 sequences, approximately 46% appearing once.

This chain links TRBV14 with TRBJ2-7; TRBD1 matches 7 bases. Sequencing was carried out using peripheral blood. The clonotype was recovered from an adult woman with stable Graves' hyperthyroidism. CDR3: CASSQSRDSSYEQYF. Here the CDR3 DNA reads TGTGCCAGCAGCCAATCACGGGACAGTTCCTACGAGCAGTACTTC. Variable domain in full (rest from reference TRBV14 and TRBJ2-7): EAGVTQFPSHSVIEKGQTVTLRCDPISGHDNLYWYRRVMGKEIKFLLHFVKESKQDESGMPNNRFLAERTGGTYSTLKVQPAELEDSGVYFCASSQSRDSSYEQYFGPGTRLTVT.